The sequence of this TCR beta chain was determined in a study of blood T cell repertoires in COVID-19. Study information: Nucleic acid was either cDNA or gDNA, and it came from T cells, B-cell-depleted T cells, or PBMCs.

The germline V gene has CDR1 MNHEY and CDR2 SVGAGI. Trimming removed 5 bases from V and 6 bases from J; junction bases left unmatched: 4. This CDR3 region has 15 residues. As originally analysed: Nucleated cell number was recorded as an estimate derived from reference gene primer amplification. Profiling relied on immunoSEQ multiplex PCR, and the TCRdb table lists in-frame clones only, not all of them. D and trimming were read from the DNA, whereas the V and J calls and clone size are those reported in that table. The table includes about 13,000 clones, around nine tenths detected once. The chain joins TRBV6-5 to TRBJ2-1; 13 bases fit TRBD2. The clonotype comes from a human donor in a cohort sampled during active COVID-19. The sequencing input was peripheral blood. The CDR3 nucleotides are TGTGCCAGCAGTACCACTAGCGGGGGGGCCAATGAGCAGTTCTTC. Translated: CASSTTSGGANEQFF.